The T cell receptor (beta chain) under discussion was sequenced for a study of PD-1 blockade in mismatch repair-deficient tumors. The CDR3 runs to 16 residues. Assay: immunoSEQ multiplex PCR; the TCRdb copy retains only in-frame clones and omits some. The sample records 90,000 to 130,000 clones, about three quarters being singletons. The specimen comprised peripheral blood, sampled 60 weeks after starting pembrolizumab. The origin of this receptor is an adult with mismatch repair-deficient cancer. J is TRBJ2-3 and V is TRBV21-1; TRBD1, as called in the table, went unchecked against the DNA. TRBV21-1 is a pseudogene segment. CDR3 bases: TGTGCCAGGGGGATACGGGACAGGGGAAGCACAGATACGCAGTATTTT. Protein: CARGIRDRGSTDTQYF.